This TCR beta chain stems from a study of blood T cells in healthy people across ages. V lost 0 bases to trimming and J lost 6 bases; unmatched junction nucleotides: 10. Germline V gene sequence: CDR1 LGHDT, CDR2 YNNKEL (reference sequence). CDR3 size: 16 residues. Study outcomes and limitations: Higher naive T cell percentage went strongly together with higher TCR beta diversity.

Primers used in a second PCR of roughly 6 to 11 cycles were a sample-barcoded 5' primer and a J-beta primer mix. Every single cDNA molecule received a tag from a template-switch adaptor with 12 random nucleotides. TCRdb redid the calling of the 5' RACE reads with MiXCR, one entry per CDR3 protein. The table has about 970,000 distinct CDR3 sequences, around 54% seen once. Healthy Caucasian individuals from Russia aged about 6 to 90 served as donors. No fewer than 6 million PBMCs went into each sample. As regards this clonotype: The antigen remains unidentified.

The source of this sequence is a woman in her fifties or sixties in good health. V and J are TRBV3-1 and TRBJ2-7, with 8 bases lining up with TRBD1. Sequenced: blood. The CDR3 loop reads CASSQDARGRRGEQYF. The CDR3 nucleotides read TGTGCCAGCAGCCAAGATGCCAGGGGGCGCAGGGGCGAGCAGTACTTC.